Presented here are 5 T cell receptor beta chains from one specimen sequenced in a study of cytomegalovirus exposure and HLA in healthy donors (TCRdb year 2017). The library was prepared using the immunoSEQ multiplex PCR assay. For the multiplex PCR, a mixture combining 60 forward primers for TCR Vbeta segments and 13 reverse primers for TCR Jbeta segments was used. TCRdb retrieved this table from immuneACCESS and kept in-frame rearrangements only. Not all clones are present; in checked studies, unresolved V genes account for under half, and no reason is known for the remainder. This sample's listing comprises tens of thousands of clones. The ten top clones hold around 4.5% of the sample. The sequenced sample was PBMCs. These receptors all stem from a female donor in good health and CMV-seronegative.

The rearrangement links TRBV4-2 to TRBJ2-7; a possible D gene is TRBD1 (6 bases). V was shortened by 4 bases and J by 1 base, with 11 bases between the two germline ends. This CDR3 contains 14 residues. Germline values: CDR1 LGHNA, CDR2 YNFKEQ. Written as DNA, the CDR3 is TGTGCCAGCAGCCCCTCGGACAGTTCCTACGAGCAGTACTTC. Residues: CASSPSDSSYEQYF.

J is TRBJ1-2 and V is TRBV12-5; possible D gene TRBD1, 5 bases. Germline assignment: CDR1 LGHNT and CDR2 FRNRAP. CDR3 size: 16 residues. V was trimmed by 6 bases and J by 0 bases, leaving 17 bases between them. CDR3 DNA: TGTGCTAGTGGCCTGGGGGGGACCTTCGCTAACTATGGCTACACCTTC. This encodes CASGLGGTFANYGYTF.

The chain couples TRBV25-1 to TRBJ1-6, with 7 bases fitting TRBD1. The CDR3 is 14 residues long. With V trimmed by 7 bases and J by 2 bases, 2 bases remained unmatched. Germline V CDR1 and CDR2: MGHDK, SYGVNS. CDR3 nucleotide sequence: TGTGCCAGCAACAGGGGCCCCTATAATTCACCCCTCCACTTT. Translated, it gives CASNRGPYNSPLHF.

The gene calls are TRBV29-1 and TRBJ2-7; D perhaps matches TRBD2 (5 bases). The germline gives CDR1 SQVTM, CDR2 ANQGSEA. Trimming took off 2 bases at V and 2 bases at J, with 13 bases between the two ends. This CDR3 spans 14 amino acids. DNA for the CDR3: TGCAGCGTTGAACGGGGAACCGATCCCTACGAGCAGTACTTC. It is translated as CSVERGTDPYEQYF.

This chain links TRBV14 with TRBJ1-2; the match to TRBD1 covers 7 bases. Unmatched junction bases numbered 7, after V lost 3 bases and J lost 3 bases. The CDR3 consists of 15 residues. CDR1 SGHDN and CDR2 FVKESK come from the germline V gene. For the CDR3, the DNA is TGTGCCAGCAGCCAGGGGACAGAAGCTTACTATGGCTACACCTTC. The encoded protein is CASSQGTEAYYGYTF.